These 2 T cell receptor beta chains originate from one sample sequenced in a study of T cell responses to AZD1222 COVID-19 vaccine. TCRdb keeps only in-frame clones here, not all; method: immunoSEQ multiplex PCR. The sample consists of some 120,000 clones, 85% to 90% of them appearing once. The sequencing used peripheral blood, collected 28 days after the second AZD1222 dose. The receptor source for this set is an adult who received the AZD1222 COVID-19 vaccine.

V usage is TRBV12-3 or TRBV12-4 and J usage is TRBJ1-5; D ambiguous. Trimming cost V 2 bases and J 2 bases, with 4 bases left between them. This CDR3 contains 13 residues. Here the CDR3 reads CASSLMRNQPQHF. CDR3 coding DNA: TGTGCCAGCAGTTTAATGCGCAATCAGCCCCAGCATTTT.

The chain couples TRBV3-1 (or the pseudogene TRBV3-2) to TRBJ2-6; TRBD1 agrees at 9 bases. Unmatched junction bases numbered 5, after V lost 4 bases and J lost 1 base. This CDR3 has 17 residues. In germline, CDR1 is LGHDT, CDR2 YNNKEL (reference sequence). The CDR3 loop reads CASSPDRGSSGANVLTF. For the CDR3, the DNA is TGTGCCAGCAGCCCTGACAGGGGGTCGTCTGGGGCCAACGTCCTGACTTTC.